This is a list of T cell receptor beta chains from one sample in a study of T-cell reconstitution after alpha-beta-depleted transplantation in children. TCRdb independently ran MiXCR on the PCR reads; one entry per CDR3 protein. The sample yields hundreds of thousands of distinct CDR3 sequences, approximately 20% seen once. The source was PBMCs from the stem cell graft donor, collected from the stem cell graft. These receptor sequences come from a human donor who donated a stem cell graft to a child with acute lymphoblastic leukemia. CDR3s include the opening cysteine and the closing phenylalanine or tryptophan. The D gene is left open where the match is weak. The size of a clone is reported for some rows only, either as once, few or many, or as a class for expanded clones.

V: TRBV11-2; size: .; J: TRBJ2-3; D: .; DNA: TGTGCCAGCAGCCTCCACCTTATTCGACAGACCACAGATACGCAGTATTTT; CDR3: CASSLHLIRQTTDTQYF
V: TRBV5-5; size: .; J: TRBJ2-7; D: .; DNA: TGTGCCAGCAGCCTGAGGGCGGGTCACTACGAGCAGTACTTC; CDR3: CASSLRAGHYEQYF
V: TRBV20-1; size: few; J: TRBJ1-2; D: TRBD1; DNA: TGCAGTGCGGGCGGGAAGGTCGGGACAGGGACAACTAACTATGGCTACACCTTC; CDR3: CSAGGKVGTGTTNYGYTF
V: TRBV5-4; size: few; J: TRBJ1-6; D: TRBD1; DNA: TGTGCCAGCAGCTCCGGGACAGCTGGCTCCTATAATTCACCCCTCCACTTT; CDR3: CASSSGTAGSYNSPLHF
V: TRBV15; size: .; J: TRBJ2-1; D: .; DNA: TGTGCCACCAGCAGAGATGCCCTCTCACGAAACGGGACGGAGCAGTTCTTC; CDR3: CATSRDALSRNGTEQFF
V: TRBV12-3/TRBV12-4; size: .; J: TRBJ2-1; D: TRBD2; DNA: TGTGCCAGCAGTTTAGCGCGAGCGGGAGTGACTAATGAGCAGTTCTTC; CDR3: CASSLARAGVTNEQFF
V: TRBV5-1; size: .; J: TRBJ2-3; D: .; DNA: TGCGCCAGCAGCTTGGAGAGGGTGTACACAGATACGCAGTATTTT; CDR3: CASSLERVYTDTQYF
V: TRBV20-1; size: .; J: TRBJ2-1; D: TRBD2; DNA: TGCAGTTGCCGGGACTACAGCTACAATGAGCAGTTCTTC; CDR3: CSCRDYSYNEQFF
V: TRBV5-1; size: .; J: TRBJ2-1; D: .; DNA: TGCGCCAGCAGCTTGAGAACTCTACCGGGGAATGAGCAGTTCTTC; CDR3: CASSLRTLPGNEQFF
V: TRBV19; size: .; J: TRBJ2-7; D: TRBD2; DNA: TGTGCCAGTGGCGCGGGAGCCCCCTACGAGCAGTACTTC; CDR3: CASGAGAPYEQYF
V: TRBV19; size: few; J: TRBJ1-4; D: .; DNA: TGTGCCAGTACCGGGACAACTGAAAAACTGTTTTTT; CDR3: CASTGTTEKLFF
V: TRBV29-1; size: many; J: TRBJ2-1; D: .; DNA: TGCAGCGTTGAATTTGGTAGCTTAGACAATGAGCAGTTCTTC; CDR3: CSVEFGSLDNEQFF
V: TRBV11-1; size: .; J: TRBJ2-3; D: TRBD2; DNA: TGTGCCAGCAGCTTCGGGCCAGCCGGGACTAGCAGGAGCACAGATACGCAGTATTTT; CDR3: CASSFGPAGTSRSTDTQYF
V: TRBV7-2; size: .; J: TRBJ2-7; D: .; DNA: TGTGCCAGCAGCTATGGGGGAGAGGGAGGATCATGCTACTTC; CDR3: CASSYGGEGGSCYF
V: TRBV5-1; size: .; J: TRBJ2-7; D: .; DNA: TGCGCCAGCAGCTTGGATTTTTGGGACGCACGCTACGAGCAGTACTTC; CDR3: CASSLDFWDARYEQYF
V: TRBV29-1; size: .; J: TRBJ2-2; D: TRBD2; DNA: TGCAGCGTCGTCCTAGCTAGCGGGAACACCGGGGAGCTGTTTTTT; CDR3: CSVVLASGNTGELFF
V: TRBV2; size: few; J: TRBJ2-7; D: .; DNA: TGTGCCAGCAGTGAAGCTGTCGAGCAGTACTTC; CDR3: CASSEAVEQYF
V: TRBV6-5; size: .; J: TRBJ2-1; D: TRBD1; DNA: TGTGCCAGCAGTTACCCAGACCTTGGGACAGCGAACAATGAGCAGTTCTTC; CDR3: CASSYPDLGTANNEQFF
V: TRBV5-1; size: many; J: TRBJ2-7; D: .; DNA: TGCGCCAGCAGCTTGGCCCTGGCGGGTGGTGAGCAGTACTTC; CDR3: CASSLALAGGEQYF
V: TRBV20-1; size: .; J: TRBJ1-2; D: TRBD1; DNA: TGCAGTGCTAGAGAGGTCGGGACAGGGGGCCGGGGCTACACCTTC; CDR3: CSAREVGTGGRGYTF
V: TRBV15; size: .; J: TRBJ1-4; D: .; DNA: TGTGCCACCACCCCCGAAGGAAGGTGGAGTGAAAAACTGTTTTTT; CDR3: CATTPEGRWSEKLFF
V: TRBV7-9; size: .; J: TRBJ1-2; D: .; DNA: TGTGCCAGCAGCTTAGCGGCGGACGGGATTTATGGCTACACCTTC; CDR3: CASSLAADGIYGYTF
V: TRBV7-8; size: .; J: TRBJ1-2; D: .; DNA: TGTGCCAGCAGCTTTACAACAGGTTGGGGCTATGGCTACACCTTC; CDR3: CASSFTTGWGYGYTF
V: TRBV11-2; size: .; J: TRBJ2-7; D: TRBD2; DNA: TGTGCCAGCAGCTTAGTGGCTAGCGGGAGTGGGAGCTCCTACGAGCAGTACTTC; CDR3: CASSLVASGSGSSYEQYF
V: TRBV12-3/TRBV12-4; size: .; J: TRBJ1-2; D: .; DNA: TGTGCCAGCAGTTGGGGCGCCTATGGCTACACCTTC; CDR3: CASSWGAYGYTF
V: TRBV24-1; size: few; J: TRBJ2-1; D: TRBD2; DNA: TGTGCCACCAGTGAGTCCTCGGGCCGCGGGAGACCGAATGAGCAGTTCTTC; CDR3: CATSESSGRGRPNEQFF
V: TRBV11-2; size: .; J: TRBJ2-2; D: .; DNA: TGTGCCAGCAGCTTAGTGGAGGGAGCGAGCGGGGAGCTGTTTTTT; CDR3: CASSLVEGASGELFF
V: TRBV10-1; size: .; J: TRBJ2-7; D: TRBD2; DNA: TGCGCCAGCAGTGTAGAGCGGGAGGGCTACGAGCAGTACTTC; CDR3: CASSVEREGYEQYF
V: TRBV14; size: .; J: TRBJ2-7; D: TRBD2; DNA: TGTGCCAGCAGCCAAGCGCTAGCGGGGATCTACGAGCAGTACTTC; CDR3: CASSQALAGIYEQYF
V: TRBV5-1; size: few; J: TRBJ1-5; D: .; DNA: TGCGCCAGCAGCTTGCTGGCCGGGAGGCCCCAGCATTTT; CDR3: CASSLLAGRPQHF
V: TRBV19; size: .; J: TRBJ1-1; D: .; DNA: TGTGCCAGTAGTATATTAACAGGTTCAAACACTGAAGCTTTCTTT; CDR3: CASSILTGSNTEAFF
V: TRBV15; size: .; J: TRBJ2-7; D: .; DNA: TGTGCCACCAGCATTGAAGTACAACAGGGAGAGCAGTACTTC; CDR3: CATSIEVQQGEQYF
V: TRBV12-3/TRBV12-4; size: .; J: TRBJ2-1; D: .; DNA: TGTGCCAGCAGTTTAGGGGGGCCCCCCTACAATGAGCAGTTCTTC; CDR3: CASSLGGPPYNEQFF
V: TRBV5-1; size: few; J: TRBJ1-1; D: .; DNA: TGCGCCAGCAGCTCGGACAGTCTCCGGCGATTTGAAGCTTTCTTT; CDR3: CASSSDSLRRFEAFF
V: TRBV30; size: few; J: TRBJ2-1; D: .; DNA: TGTGCCTGGAGTGTACTCGGGGGAGTGAGTGAGCAGTTCTTC; CDR3: CAWSVLGGVSEQFF
V: TRBV20-1; size: .; J: TRBJ2-1; D: TRBD2; DNA: TGCAGTGCTAGAGGCCTGGCGGCGGGAGGGTGGAATGAGCAGTTCTTC; CDR3: CSARGLAAGGWNEQFF
V: TRBV6-5; size: .; J: TRBJ2-7; D: TRBD2; DNA: TGTGCCAGCAGTTCCCCGACTAGCGGGAGATCAGCCTACGAGCAGTACTTC; CDR3: CASSSPTSGRSAYEQYF
V: TRBV5-1; size: .; J: TRBJ2-3; D: .; DNA: TGCGCCAGCAGCTTTTCTAGGGAATCATCGCAGTATTTT; CDR3: CASSFSRESSQYF
V: TRBV12-3/TRBV12-4; size: many; J: TRBJ1-2; D: TRBD1; DNA: TGTGCCAGCGCTCCCGACAGGGCAGGGGGCTACACCTTC; CDR3: CASAPDRAGGYTF
V: TRBV7-3; size: few; J: TRBJ1-1; D: .; DNA: TGTGCCAGCAGCTCCTCGACAATGAACACTGAAGCTTTCTTT; CDR3: CASSSSTMNTEAFF
V: TRBV7-9; size: .; J: TRBJ2-7; D: .; DNA: TGTGCCAGCAGCTTTACCCGGGACTCCTACGAGCAGTACTTC; CDR3: CASSFTRDSYEQYF
V: TRBV9; size: .; J: TRBJ2-3; D: TRBD2; DNA: TGTGCCAGCAGCGTAGGACTAGCGCCCACAGATACGCAGTATTTT; CDR3: CASSVGLAPTDTQYF
V: TRBV18; size: .; J: TRBJ2-7; D: .; DNA: TGTGCCAGCTCACCTGCGGCCCAGACCGAGCAGTACTTC; CDR3: CASSPAAQTEQYF
V: TRBV12-3/TRBV12-4; size: .; J: TRBJ2-3; D: TRBD2; DNA: TGTGCCAGCAGAACCTCGACTAGCGGGATGAGTACGCAGTATTTT; CDR3: CASRTSTSGMSTQYF
V: TRBV9; size: .; J: TRBJ2-7; D: .; DNA: TGTGCCAGCAGCGTCGGTGGCAACCGGGACGAGCAGTACTTC; CDR3: CASSVGGNRDEQYF
V: TRBV27; size: few; J: TRBJ2-7; D: TRBD2; DNA: TGTGCCAGCAGTGGGAGACTAGCGGGAGGGCGGGAGCAGTACTTC; CDR3: CASSGRLAGGREQYF
V: TRBV5-1; size: few; J: TRBJ1-6; D: .; DNA: TGCGCCAGCAGCATCACGACAGGAGCGCGTGATTCACCCCTCCACTTT; CDR3: CASSITTGARDSPLHF
V: TRBV7-9; size: .; J: TRBJ2-4; D: .; DNA: TGTGCCAGCAGCTGGTTGGAAGCCAAAAACATTCAGTACTTC; CDR3: CASSWLEAKNIQYF
V: TRBV20-1; size: .; J: TRBJ2-3; D: .; DNA: TGCAGTGCTATCATAATAGTCCGAGCGGAAGATACGCAGTATTTT; CDR3: CSAIIIVRAEDTQYF
V: TRBV18; size: .; J: TRBJ2-7; D: .; DNA: TGTGCCAGCTCACCGAAGCTTTCCGGGACCGGCTCCTACGAGCAGTACTTC; CDR3: CASSPKLSGTGSYEQYF
V: TRBV5-1; size: few; J: TRBJ2-1; D: .; DNA: TGCGCCAGCAGCTTGCGGGTGACCCCCTACAATGAGCAGTTCTTC; CDR3: CASSLRVTPYNEQFF
V: TRBV12-3/TRBV12-4; size: .; J: TRBJ1-5; D: TRBD1; DNA: TGTGCCAGCAGCGAAAGCGGGACAGGGCTCAATCAGCCCCAGCATTTT; CDR3: CASSESGTGLNQPQHF
V: TRBV7-9; size: few; J: TRBJ1-1; D: .; DNA: TGTGCCAGCAGCTCAGAAATGACGGGGAACACTGAAGCTTTCTTT; CDR3: CASSSEMTGNTEAFF
V: TRBV30; size: few; J: TRBJ2-2; D: TRBD2; DNA: TGTGCCTGGAGGGGATTTAGCGGGAGAACCGGGGAGCTGTTTTTT; CDR3: CAWRGFSGRTGELFF
V: TRBV29-1; size: .; J: TRBJ1-1; D: .; DNA: TGCAGCGTTGAAGATCTCGGGGAAGCTTTCTTT; CDR3: CSVEDLGEAFF